This T cell receptor beta chain emerged from a study of blood T cell repertoires in COVID-19. Study as a whole: Sites in the United States, Italy and Spain provided acute and convalescent COVID-19 samples.

Trimming removed 5 bases at V and 8 bases at J, with 15 bases between. This CDR3 contains 12 residues. CDR1 SQVTM and CDR2 ANQGSEA come from the germline V gene. Sequenced by immunoSEQ multiplex PCR; TCRdb stores in-frame clones only, minus some. The table lists approximately 210,000 clones, 87% of them singletons. This sequence was found in a woman aged 25 to 39 who had recovered from COVID-19. J is TRBJ1-2 and V is TRBV29-1, with a weak D call TRBD1 (6 bases). Sequencing input: PBMCs or T cells enriched from blood (not recorded which). This CDR3 reads CSVRGGAYGYTF. The CDR3 nucleotides read TGCAGCGTTCGAGGGGGGGCTTACGGCTACACCTTC.